Following are 5 T cell receptor beta chains from one sample sequenced in a study of T cells in Graves' hyperthyroidism and ophthalmopathy. RNA transcripts served as the template for amplifying TCR beta CDR3 regions. When the TCR CDR3 underwent first-round RT-PCR, the HTBI primer set was used. In TCRdb, the multiplex PCR reads were re-called with MiXCR into one record per CDR3 protein. The sample lists about 280,000 distinct CDR3 sequences, under 30% occurring once. Specimen: blood. These receptors were collected from a man between 40 and 49 years old with Graves' hyperthyroidism that later progressed to Graves' ophthalmopathy.

This clonotype was observed at least ten times. The genes are TRBV19 and TRBJ1-5; D is undetermined. Germline values: CDR1 LNHDA, CDR2 SQIVND (reference sequence). This CDR3 contains 16 residues. V shed 1 base and J shed 0 bases, with 10 bases lying between them. The CDR3 DNA sequence: TGTGCCAGTAGTATAGGAACCTTCTATAGCAATCAGCCCCAGCATTTT. Translating gives CASSIGTFYSNQPQHF.

This clonotype was detected ten times or more. The V gene is TRBV12-3 or TRBV12-4, the J gene TRBJ2-5; 12 bases map to TRBD2. V trimming: 4 bases; J trimming: 5 bases; junction bases outside the gene matches: 2. The CDR3 totals 14 residues. The CDR3 coding sequence is TGTGCCAGCAGTTCAACTAGCGGGAGGGAGACCCAGTACTTC. Amino acid sequence: CASSSTSGRETQYF.

This clonotype was observed a handful of times. The genes are TRBV12-3 or TRBV12-4 and TRBJ1-1; no definite D call. V was clipped by 2 bases and J by 2 bases, with 12 bases between them. CDR3 length: 15 residues. The CDR3 DNA reads TGTGCCAGCAGTTTACTGGGGAGACCCAACACTGAAGCTTTCTTT. Protein sequence: CASSLLGRPNTEAFF.

This clonotype came up many times. V is TRBV13 and J is TRBJ1-1; the D gene is possibly TRBD1 (5 bases). CDR3 length equals 12 residues. Germline V gene sequence: CDR1 PRHDT, CDR2 FYEKMQ (reference sequence). Deletions cut 5 bases from V and 11 bases from J, with 15 bases between. The CDR3 coding sequence is TGTGCCAGCAGCGAATTGGGACGCCCGGCTTTCTTT. Its translation: CASSELGRPAFF. Using reference TRBV13 and TRBJ1-1 for the parts outside the CDR3, the full variable domain is AAGVIQSPRHLIKEKRETATLKCYPIPRHDTVYWYQQGPGQDPQFLISFYEKMQSDKGSIPDRFSAQQFSDYHSELNMSSLELGDSALYFCASSELGRPAFFGQGTRLTVV.

Ten or more counts support this clonotype. This chain links TRBV6-5 with TRBJ2-7; D remains unclear. The CDR3 totals 14 residues. Per germline, CDR1 MNHEY and CDR2 SVGAGI. The ends were cut back, 2 bases at V and 0 bases at J, with 8 bases in the middle. The CDR3 DNA follows: TGTGCCAGCAGTTACGACGGATACTCCTACGAGCAGTACTTC. Its translation is CASSYDGYSYEQYF.